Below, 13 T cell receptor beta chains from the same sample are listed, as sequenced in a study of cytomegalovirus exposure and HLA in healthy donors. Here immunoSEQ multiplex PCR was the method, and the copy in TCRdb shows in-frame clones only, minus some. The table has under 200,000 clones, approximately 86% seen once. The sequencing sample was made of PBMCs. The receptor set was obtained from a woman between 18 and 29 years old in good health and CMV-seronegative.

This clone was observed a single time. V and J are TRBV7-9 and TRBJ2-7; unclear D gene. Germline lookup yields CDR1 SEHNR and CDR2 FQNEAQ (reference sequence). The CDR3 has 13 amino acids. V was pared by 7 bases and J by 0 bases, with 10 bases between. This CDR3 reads CASTPIGSYEQYF. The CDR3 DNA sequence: TGTGCCAGCACCCCGATCGGCTCCTACGAGCAGTACTTC. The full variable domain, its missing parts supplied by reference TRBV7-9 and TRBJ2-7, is DTGVSQNPRHKITKRGQNVTFRCDPISEHNRLYWYRQTLGQGPEFLTYFQNEAQLEKSRLLSDRFSAERPKGSFSTLEIQRTEQGDSAMYLCASTPIGSYEQYFGPGTRLTVT.

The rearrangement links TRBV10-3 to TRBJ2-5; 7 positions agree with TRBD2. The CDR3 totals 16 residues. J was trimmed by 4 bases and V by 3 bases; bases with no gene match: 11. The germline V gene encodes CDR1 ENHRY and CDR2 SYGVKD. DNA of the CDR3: TGTGCCATCAGTGAATCACAGCGGGGAACAGGAGAGACCCAGTACTTC. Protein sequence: CAISESQRGTGETQYF.

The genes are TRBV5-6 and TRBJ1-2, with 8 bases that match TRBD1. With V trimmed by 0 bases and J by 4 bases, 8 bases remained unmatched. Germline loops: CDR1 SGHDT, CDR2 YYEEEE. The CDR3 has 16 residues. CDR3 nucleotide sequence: TGTGCCAGCAGCTTGGAAGGATGGGACAGGACCTATGGCTACACCTTC. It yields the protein CASSLEGWDRTYGYTF.

Here the CDR3 reads CAWSVTGRVTDTQYF. The CDR3 DNA follows: TGTGCCTGGAGTGTAACAGGGAGGGTCACAGATACGCAGTATTTT. This chain joins TRBV30 and TRBJ2-3; perhaps TRBD2 as D (7 bases). The CDR3 is made up of 15 amino acids. V was trimmed by 0 bases and J by 2 bases, leaving 12 bases between them. Per germline, CDR1 GTSNPN and CDR2 SVGIG (reference sequence).

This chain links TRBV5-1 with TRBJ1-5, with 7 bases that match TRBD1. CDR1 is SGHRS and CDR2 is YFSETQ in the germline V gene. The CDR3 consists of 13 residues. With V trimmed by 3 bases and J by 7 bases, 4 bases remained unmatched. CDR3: CASSSTGDQPQHF. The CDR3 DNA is TGCGCCAGCAGCTCAACAGGGGACCAGCCCCAGCATTTT.

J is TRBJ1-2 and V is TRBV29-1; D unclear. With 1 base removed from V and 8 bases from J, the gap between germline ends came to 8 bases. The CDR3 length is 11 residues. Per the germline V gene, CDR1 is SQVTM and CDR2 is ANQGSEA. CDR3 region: CSVEGPRGYTF. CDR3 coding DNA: TGCAGCGTTGAAGGCCCGAGGGGCTACACCTTC.

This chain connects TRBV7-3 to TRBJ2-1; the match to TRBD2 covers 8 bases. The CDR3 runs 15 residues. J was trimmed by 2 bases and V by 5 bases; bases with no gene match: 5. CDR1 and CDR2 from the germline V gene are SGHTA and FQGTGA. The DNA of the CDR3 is TGTGCCAGCAGCGCCTTTAGCGGGGCCTACAATGAGCAGTTCTTC. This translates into CASSAFSGAYNEQFF.

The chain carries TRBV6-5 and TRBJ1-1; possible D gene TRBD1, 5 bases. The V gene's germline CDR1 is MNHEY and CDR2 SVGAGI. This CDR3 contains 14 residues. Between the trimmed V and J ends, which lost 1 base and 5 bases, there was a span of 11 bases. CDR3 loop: CASSYWGGRTEAFF. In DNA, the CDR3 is TGTGCCAGCAGTTACTGGGGGGGTAGGACTGAAGCTTTCTTT.

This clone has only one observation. CDR3 region: CASRRGHAGELFF. Written as DNA, the CDR3 is TGTGCCAGCAGAAGGGGGCATGCCGGGGAGCTGTTTTTT. V is TRBV27 and J is TRBJ2-2; 7 nucleotides agree with TRBD1. Germline V gene sequence: CDR1 MNHEY, CDR2 SMNVEV (reference sequence). J lost 6 bases, V lost 6 bases, and 4 bases had no gene match. The CDR3 extends over 13 amino acids.

The CDR3 protein is CASAGGGSYNEQFF. DNA of the CDR3: TGTGCCAGCGCGGGGGGGGGCTCCTACAATGAGCAGTTCTTC. The chain is built from TRBV6-1 and TRBJ2-1, with TRBD2 matching over 9 bases. This CDR3 is built from 14 residues. V dropped 8 bases and J dropped 0; count of bases not matched to a gene: 2. From germline, CDR1 is MNHNS and CDR2 SASEGT.

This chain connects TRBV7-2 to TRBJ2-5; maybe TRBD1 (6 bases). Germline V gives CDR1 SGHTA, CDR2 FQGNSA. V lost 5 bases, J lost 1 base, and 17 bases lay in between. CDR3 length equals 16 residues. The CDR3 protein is CASSTYRDTSQETQYF. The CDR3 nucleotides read TGTGCCAGCAGCACATACCGGGACACCTCCCAAGAGACCCAGTACTTC. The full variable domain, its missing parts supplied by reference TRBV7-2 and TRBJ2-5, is GAGVSQSPSNKVTEKGKDVELRCDPISGHTALYWYRQSLGQGLEFLIYFQGNSAPDKSGLPSDRFSAERTGGSVSTLTIQRTQQEDSAVYLCASSTYRDTSQETQYFGPGTRLLVL.

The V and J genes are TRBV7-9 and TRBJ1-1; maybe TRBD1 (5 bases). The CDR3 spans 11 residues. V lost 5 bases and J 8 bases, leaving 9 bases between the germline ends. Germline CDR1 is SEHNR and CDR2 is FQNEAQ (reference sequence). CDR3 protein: CASSRDSEAFF. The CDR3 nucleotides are TGTGCCAGCAGCCGGGACTCGGAAGCTTTCTTT.

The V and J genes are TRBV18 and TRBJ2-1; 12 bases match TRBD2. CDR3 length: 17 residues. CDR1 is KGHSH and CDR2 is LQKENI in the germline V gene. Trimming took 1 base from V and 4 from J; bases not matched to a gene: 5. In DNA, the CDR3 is TGTGCCAGCTCACCACGGGAACTAGCGGGGGGTTACAATGAGCAGTTCTTC. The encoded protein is CASSPRELAGGYNEQFF. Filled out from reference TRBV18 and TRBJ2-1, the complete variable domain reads NAGVMQNPRHLVRRRGQEARLRCSPMKGHSHVYWYRQLPEEGLKFMVYLQKENIIDESGMPKERFSAEFPKEGPSILRIQQVVRGDSAAYFCASSPRELAGGYNEQFFGPGTRLTVL.